A few counts support the clone carrying this T cell receptor beta chain. What it binds is unknown. Per germline, CDR1 ENHRY and CDR2 SYGVKD. V trimming: 10 bases; J trimming: 5 bases; junction bases outside the gene matches: 5. The CDR3 is 13 residues long. This specimen comes from a study of cytomegalovirus exposure and HLA in healthy donors. Study context: Genotyping of some 390 donors showed that 70% to 90% belonged to the Caucasian-associated ancestry cluster. Study conclusions and caveats: Apparent HLA restriction characterized most CMV-associated TCR beta chains in a later analysis. Roughly even sequencing depth across donors was the assumption behind the presence/absence analyses.

Vbeta (60) and Jbeta (13) primers were used in the PCR. Generated by immunoSEQ multiplex PCR, the TCRdb table keeps only in-frame clones and is missing some. This sample has 30,000 to 40,000 clones, with roughly 76% found just once. The chain joins TRBV10-3 to TRBJ2-1, with TRBD1 matching 10 bases. This clonotype was sampled from a woman aged 40 to 49 in good health and CMV-seronegative. Sequencing input: PBMCs. CDR3 region: CATGTGEDNEQFF. DNA of the CDR3: TGTGCCACAGGGACAGGGGAGGACAATGAGCAGTTCTTC.